Described below is a single T cell receptor (beta chain) sequence and its context. Antigen unknown. This specimen comes from a study of cytomegalovirus exposure and HLA in healthy donors. Study details: About 85 million unique TCRs from HLA-typed donors were held in an early release of data. Falling in the Caucasian-associated ancestry cluster were 81% of under 500 genotyped donors.

Whole-study findings and limits: When the data were analyzed later, several of the most significant clusters appeared to be linked to common viral pathogens. Most TCR beta V segments were productive about 90% or about 30% of the time in an earlier analysis.

60 Vbeta and 13 Jbeta primers were used in PCR. Measured with immunoSEQ multiplex PCR; TCRdb has only the in-frame clones, and not every one. The data show about 110,000 clones, with more than 65% seen just once and roughly 13% held by the top ten. The sample comprised PBMCs. This TCR was sampled from a man aged 30 to 45 in good health and CMV-seropositive.

This CDR3 reads CASSQDLGTGGLGYTF. The CDR3 nucleotides are TGCGCCAGCAGCCAAGATCTCGGGACAGGGGGCCTTGGCTACACCTTC. The rearrangement links TRBV4-3 to TRBJ1-2, with 12 bases that match TRBD1. This CDR3 spans 16 amino acids. Looked up from germline, CDR1 is LGHNA and CDR2 is YSLEER. V lost 0 bases, J lost 7 bases, and 6 bases stayed unmatched.